This TCR beta chain was captured in a study of cytomegalovirus exposure and HLA in healthy donors (dated by TCRdb to 2016 to 2017). Regarding the research as a whole: An earlier analysis of roughly 610 of the donors reported approximately 260 Gb of sequence data and 117 million unique TCR beta sequences obtained from about 179 million T cells. Roughly 300 gigabases of sequencing data and around 85 million unique TCR sequences made up an early release that covered several hundred HLA-typed donors. Of the 300 to 400 genotyped donors, 81% fell in the genetic ancestry cluster associated with self-reported Caucasian donors. The study aimed to test whether signatures of past pathogen exposure could be identified by cataloging public T cell receptors. The study profiled the T cell repertoires of some 610 subjects by immunosequencing and related them to cytomegalovirus serostatus. Besides the first cohort of roughly 660 subjects, a separate validation cohort made up of 120 different subjects was used. To predict cytomegalovirus infection status, the study brought together high-throughput TCR immunosequencing, statistical association of individual TCRs with disease status, and machine learning. To study patterns of TCR occurrence, a later analysis re-analyzed previously published TCR beta repertoires from under 750 donors and added high-resolution HLA genotyping. Rather than using new phenotypic data, the later analysis identified candidate immune exposures from TCR beta sequences and from how often those sequences occurred across donors. An earlier analysis of roughly 600 of the donors used high-throughput TCR beta sequencing to judge whether each TCR beta V gene segment behaved as functional or pseudogenic. Donor age, sex, ethnicity and CMV serostatus were compiled alongside the repertoire data. A later genetic analysis took genome-wide SNP genotypes for about 65% of the 666 donors and used that subset as a discovery cohort. Every repertoire in the discovery cohort had been generated on one and the same sequencing platform. Class I and class II HLA loci were covered by the typing at four-digit resolution. The number of donors typed differed by locus, with roughly 629-640 for A, B, C, DRB1 and DQB1, around 500 for DQA1, approximately 570 for DPA1, and approximately 470 for DPB1. About five DR-DQ haplotypes were treated as single units for association and clustering because of strong linkage in the cohort. Among about 360 genotyped donors of the cohort, an average of around 240,000 unique TCR beta nucleotide sequences were sequenced per donor, about a sixth of them non-productive. The paper's findings and limits, for the study overall: In vitro tests confirmed that a few of the cytomegalovirus-associated TCR beta chains recognize cytomegalovirus antigens. A later analysis associated some 17,000 TCR beta sequences with specific HLA alleles at a false discovery rate of 0.05. A cluster of highly shared sequence variants was judged likely to be a technical artifact of the sequencing pipeline. The authors suggested that the approach could potentially be generalized to other disease states and immunological phenotypes. A total of around 150 TCR beta chains were listed by the study as associated with cytomegalovirus. Presence/absence analyses assumed roughly uniform sequencing depth across donors, an assumption that may not hold. Linkage disequilibrium might explain the correlated functional status among segregating V segments, but an unknown experimental factor could not be excluded. Most CMV-associated TCR beta chains appeared to be HLA-restricted in a later analysis, and the HLA associations seemed to be driven largely by CMV exposure. Compared with equally common non-associated chains, HLA-associated TCR beta chains in a later analysis were more clonally expanded and had lower generation probabilities. Because HLA typing was missing for some donors at each locus, association tests included only the typed subset. Some IMGT-functional V segments, including TRBV6-2 and TRBV6-3, could not be told apart with the 87-base-pair reads, so those segments were excluded. According to a later genetic analysis, donors in an Asian-associated ancestry cluster had fewer N-insertions in productive TCRs than the approximately 710-donor mean. A later analysis found that TCR association rates varied across HLA loci, with DRB1 alleles showing the most associated TCRs and HLA-C alleles the fewest. The classifier was reported to diagnose cytomegalovirus status with high specificity and sensitivity in both the original and validation cohorts. In an earlier analysis of 500 to 650 of the donors, most TCR beta V segments appeared in productive rearrangements about 87% or about 30% of the time, broadly matching IMGT annotations. While some public TCRs were present in many individuals, most TCR sequences turned up only very rarely across donors. For the cohort, immune exposure information was limited to CMV serostatus. When HLA alleles, especially DR and DQ, strongly co-occurred, attributing TCR associations to individual alleles was difficult. Because counts were too low, seventeen rarely observed V segments, including chromosome 9 orphons, were left out of the earlier analysis of over 550 of the donors. In this cohort, only TCR beta chains were sequenced, and detectable features were limited by the absence of alpha or paired-chain data. A further reported finding was that TCR beta sequences accurately predicted the HLA-A and HLA-B alleles for most subjects in the first cohort. A later analysis reported that several top co-occurrence clusters appeared linked to parvovirus B19, influenza, CMV and Epstein-Barr virus. A later genetic analysis associated a missense DCLRE1C variant with V-gene and J-gene trimming of TCR beta chains, and an independent cohort replicated the association.

Preparation of the library involved the immunoSEQ multiplex PCR assay. A mixture of 60 forward primers for TCR Vbeta segments and 13 reverse primers for TCR Jbeta segments was used in the multiplex PCR. Amplification of the CDR3 region of rearranged TCR beta genes was performed with a multiplex PCR assay on genomic DNA. On the Illumina HiSeq System, the amplified TCR beta libraries were sequenced as 87-base-pair reads. From the authors' description of their analysis: Across the roughly 670 repertoires, a later analysis counted approximately 75 million unique TCR beta chains, roughly 11 million of which were shared by at least two donors. Raw reads were error-corrected and collapsed into unique sequences with a nearest-neighbor algorithm that merged closely related sequences to remove PCR and sequencing errors. To assign V, D and J gene segments, CDR3 sequences were aligned to IMGT reference sequences. For a sequence to be retained, a match of at least six nucleotides to both a V gene segment and a J gene segment was required. Rearrangements were classified as productive when the CDR3 lacked stop codons and remained in frame with V and J, and all other rearrangements were classified as non-productive. Following IMGT convention, CDR3 was defined as the stretch from the second conserved V-encoded cysteine to the conserved J-encoded phenylalanine. The earlier analysis of roughly 590 of the donors excluded sequences that lacked an unambiguous match to a single V gene segment. An earlier analysis of under 750 of the donors called V segments functional above 56.7% productive rearrangements and segregating when the between-donor standard deviation exceeded 5%. A statistical classification framework was built for diagnosing cytomegalovirus status from the catalog of TCR beta chain sequences. A later analysis assigned V and J genes by comparing TCR nucleotide sequences with IMGT/GENE-DB human TR gene sequences. In a later analysis, CDR3 sequences and most-parsimonious VDJ recombination scenarios were assigned using the TCRdist pipeline. In a later analysis, each TCR beta chain was defined by its CDR3 amino acid sequence together with its V-gene family, and reads without a unique V-gene family were excluded. As a way to deal with suspected cross-contamination and a sequencing artifact, a later analysis dropped more than 500 nucleotide sequences that were highly shared and had low generation probability. In a later analysis, a clonal expansion index was calculated for each public chain from normalized within-repertoire ranks of inferred template counts. In a later analysis, generation probabilities were computed using a VDJ recombination model fitted to out-of-frame rearrangements, and the results were checked against IGoR. A later analysis scored TCR-TCR, TCR-HLA and TCR-CMV co-occurrence with hypergeometric tests, applying a repertoire-size bias correction to TCR pairs. In a later analysis, false discovery rates were estimated by permuting HLA or CMV assignments 20 times. In a later analysis, co-occurring TCRs were grouped using DBSCAN, and TCRdist sequence similarity was added for clustering within HLA-allele-positive subsets. Repertoires with fewer than 30,000 or more than 120,000 public chains, plus five repertoires with anomalous nucleotide sharing, were excluded from co-occurrence clustering. TCRdb retrieved this table from immuneACCESS and kept in-frame rearrangements only. Not all clones are present; in checked studies, unresolved V genes account for under half, and no reason is known for the remainder. V, J and clone size derive from that table, while D and trimming were established from the DNA sequence. Within this sample are about 140,000 clones, with approximately 72% of them counted one time only. The ten largest clones capture 6.5% of the sample.

Points on this clone: Its antigen specificity is not known. Nothing much larger sits one base from this clone, and base qualities are not available.

The cohort consisted of fewer than 700 healthy bone marrow donors. At the time of sampling, every cohort member was nominally healthy, though immune exposures that went unrecorded were likely present. The donor was CMV seronegative and was included in the group of several hundred seronegative cohort members. Each donor provided a peripheral blood sample, and peripheral blood mononuclear cells were used for TCR beta sequencing. The Qiagen DNeasy Blood Extraction Kit was used to extract genomic DNA from the blood cell samples. Here V drops 2 bases and J drops 8 bases, and the junction holds 10 bases not matched to any gene. From its cysteine to its phenylalanine, the CDR3 spans 16 amino acids. Left in the record is the CDR3 DNA by itself, 48 bases read in frame from the first base. According to the germline V gene, CDR1 reads MDHEN and CDR2 reads SYDVKM.

The sequenced sample consisted of PBMCs. The chain is made from TRBV28 and TRBJ1-2; 11 bases in the middle match TRBD1. The sequence was obtained from a woman between 55 and 75 years old in good health and CMV-seronegative. The CDR3 protein: CASSLVWTGGAKGYTF. The DNA is as follows: TGTGCCAGCAGTTTAGTATGGACAGGGGGCGCAAAAGGCTACACCTTC.